This paragraph reports one T cell receptor (beta chain). The CDR3 loop spans 16 amino acids. Germline V gives CDR1 MNHEY, CDR2 SMNVEV (reference sequence). J gave up 4 bases and V 4 bases, and 13 bases lay outside the gene matches. The repertoire was sequenced with immunoSEQ multiplex PCR; TCRdb's copy has only in-frame clones and lacks some. The table includes about 660,000 clones, approximately 88% detected once. This specimen belongs to a study of shared T cell receptors in the human thymus. Another study also made use of these data, one on human thymus T cells. That study adds: Resections were taken during corrective heart surgery, and the thymus tissue came from these. Among thymic and blood repertoires, usage of V and J genes appeared biased. Unrelated individuals were reported by related research to share highly overlapping thymic repertoires.

The specimen was thymocytes. The chain recombines TRBV27 with TRBJ2-7; the match to TRBD2 covers 7 bases. The receptor was derived from a boy under three years old with a congenital heart defect. The CDR3 loop is CASSSTTSPNPYEQYF. The CDR3 bases are TGTGCCAGCAGTTCCACGACTAGCCCTAATCCGTACGAGCAGTACTTC.